This T cell receptor beta chain was sequenced during a study of T cells in Graves' hyperthyroidism and ophthalmopathy. The overall study: At initial diagnosis, before any treatment had begun, peripheral blood was obtained.

Many counts were recorded for this clonotype. The antigen remains undetermined. Study-level results: The model anticipated ophthalmopathy a median about 6.5 months pre-onset.

The V end was cut by 3 bases, the J end by 6 bases, with 17 bases between. This CDR3 contains 15 residues. Amplification of TCR beta CDR3 regions used RNA as the template. Initially, a first-round RT-PCR of the TCR CDR3 employed the HTBI primer set. TCRdb passed the multiplex PCR reads through MiXCR, listing each CDR3 protein once. This sample carries roughly 300,000 distinct CDR3 sequences, 18% of them seen once, and the ten largest clones take around 54%. This receptor was identified in a woman in her forties or fifties with Graves' hyperthyroidism. The V call is TRBV12-3 or TRBV12-4, the J call TRBJ1-2; no clear D gene. The sample consisted of blood. The CDR3 loop is CASSFRSTAGNGYTF. The CDR3 DNA sequence: TGTGCCAGCAGTTTCCGGTCCACGGCAGGCAATGGCTACACCTTC.